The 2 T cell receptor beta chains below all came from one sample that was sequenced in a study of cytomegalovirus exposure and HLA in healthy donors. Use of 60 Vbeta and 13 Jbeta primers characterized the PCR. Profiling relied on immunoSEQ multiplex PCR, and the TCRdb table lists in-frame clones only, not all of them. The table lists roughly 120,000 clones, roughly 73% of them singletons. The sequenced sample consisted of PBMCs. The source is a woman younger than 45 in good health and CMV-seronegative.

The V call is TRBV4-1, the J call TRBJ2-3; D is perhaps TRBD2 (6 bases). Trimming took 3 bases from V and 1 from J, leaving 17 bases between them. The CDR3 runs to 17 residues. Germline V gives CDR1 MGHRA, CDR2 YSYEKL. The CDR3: CASSQSQGLPGTDTQYF. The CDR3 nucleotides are TGCGCCAGCAGCCAGTCCCAAGGACTACCAGGCACAGATACGCAGTATTTT.

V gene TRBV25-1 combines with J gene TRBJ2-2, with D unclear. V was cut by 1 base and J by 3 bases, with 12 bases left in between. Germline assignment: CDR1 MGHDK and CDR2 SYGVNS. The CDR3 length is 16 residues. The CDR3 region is CASSESPAGDTGELFF. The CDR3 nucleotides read TGTGCCAGCAGTGAATCCCCCGCCGGTGACACCGGGGAGCTGTTTTTT. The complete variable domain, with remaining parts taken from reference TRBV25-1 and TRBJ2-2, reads EADIYQTPRYLVIGTGKKITLECSQTMGHDKMYWYQQDPGMELHLIHYSYGVNSTEKGDLSSESTVSRIRTEHFPLTLESARPSHTSQYLCASSESPAGDTGELFFGEGSRLTVL.